This T cell receptor (beta chain) was captured by sequencing in a study of human T cells and chemical hapten exposure (dated by TCRdb to the early 2020s). About the full investigation: For sensitization, 2% DPC in acetone was applied to a roughly 2 cm by roughly 2 cm area of upper inner arm skin. Patch testing was done on the upper back using Finn chambers containing 0.01% DPC, and results were scored after 6 days according to International Contact Dermatitis Research Group standards. Weekly therapeutic DPC doses were additionally applied to the scalp of patients throughout the approximately 24-week study period. The study tracked peripheral blood TCR repertoire changes in vivo during primary and secondary sensitization to the hapten diphenylcyclopropenone (DPC) in alopecia patients. Blood samples were taken from patients before sensitization (week 0) and then at 2, 6 and about 24 weeks after DPC sensitization. Nearly 30 alopecia patients provided blood for TCR sequencing at one to four time points (pre-sensitization, 2, 6 and 24 weeks). The libraries were sequenced as a pool, and the TCR yield per sample differed mostly because of small variations in library volumes within the pool. Most of the patients in the cohort were female, and the cohort covered alopecia areata with under or over 50% scalp involvement, alopecia totalis and alopecia universalis. What the study reported, not specific to this receptor: Expanded TCRs formed significantly more large CDR3 similarity clusters than pre-sensitization or healthy control sets, consistent with antigen-driven responses. The number of TCRs above 1 in 1000 frequency did not change with DPC sensitization; there was no evidence of global repertoire structure alterations. After repeated subsampling, the strength of the expansion versus patch-test correlation and the threshold at which it became significant changed. Because every patient had alopecia, a presumed autoimmune disease, the patients' immune response might differ from that of healthy individuals. A positive correlation was found between the number of PT1 expanded TCRs and patch test score, with significance reached at thresholds 8, 16 and 32 but not 4.

This clonotype was detected only a few times. Its antigen has not been determined. No clone much larger than this one lies a single base away; base qualities are absent. Library preparation used RACE. Sequencing instrument: NextSeq 500. Library preparation attached unique molecular identifiers to individual cDNA molecules for quantitative, reproducible TCR counting. Each blood RNA sample was used to sequence both TCR alpha and TCR beta chains. Turning to the authors' computational methods: A median of roughly 100,000 TCRs per sample was observed, with a range of 23,224 to 690,600. V, J and CDR3 annotation of the TCR reads was carried out using the Decombinator software suite. For PS versus PT1 abundance plots, all samples were subsampled to the same number of TCRs (28,000). Expanded TCRs were defined as absent before sensitization and observed at least eight times at the 2-week time point. Using fastp trimming at Q25 and MiXCR clonotype assembly, TCRdb reanalyzed the public sequencing data and kept in-frame beta chains. Every CDR3 protein is listed once, alongside the most common genes and DNA of its rows. The V and J calls come from TCRdb's annotation, not from the publication. For this sample there are about 13,000 distinct CDR3 sequences; around 17% appear just once. 6.5% to 9% of the sample goes to the ten largest clones.

Interpreted using the paper, the time point label stands for: patch test 1, 2 weeks after DPC sensitization. The treatment or condition label for this specimen denotes: therapeutic diphenylcyclopropenone sensitization with weekly scalp DPC. At every patch-test visit, the blood draw took place before the patch test was put on. Patients were eligible if aged 18 to 70, diagnosed with alopecia and judged suitable for DPC therapy, and pregnant patients were excluded. Total RNA was extracted from unfractionated whole blood collected in Tempus Blood RNA tubes. The CDR3 has 16 amino acids, counting the end cysteine and phenylalanine. Only the CDR3 portion is preserved as DNA: 48 bases, with reading frame beginning at the first base. The germline V gene (reference sequence) provides CDR1 MNHNY and CDR2 SVGAGI. For this chain, trimming is 6 bases at the V end and 1 base at the J end, and the number of junction bases without a gene match is 5.

The rearrangement joined TRBV6-6 to TRBJ2-3, with 12 bases in between that match TRBD2. The receptor comes from a woman aged 25 to 45 with alopecia areata. Some clones in this sample may be carry-over from other donors' samples. This specimen consisted of whole blood, obtained in connection with sensitization to the hapten diphenylcyclopropenone (DPC). The CDR3 sequence is CASRRLAGVGTDTQYF. The nucleotides read TGTGCCAGCAGACGACTAGCGGGGGTAGGCACAGATACGCAGTATTTT.